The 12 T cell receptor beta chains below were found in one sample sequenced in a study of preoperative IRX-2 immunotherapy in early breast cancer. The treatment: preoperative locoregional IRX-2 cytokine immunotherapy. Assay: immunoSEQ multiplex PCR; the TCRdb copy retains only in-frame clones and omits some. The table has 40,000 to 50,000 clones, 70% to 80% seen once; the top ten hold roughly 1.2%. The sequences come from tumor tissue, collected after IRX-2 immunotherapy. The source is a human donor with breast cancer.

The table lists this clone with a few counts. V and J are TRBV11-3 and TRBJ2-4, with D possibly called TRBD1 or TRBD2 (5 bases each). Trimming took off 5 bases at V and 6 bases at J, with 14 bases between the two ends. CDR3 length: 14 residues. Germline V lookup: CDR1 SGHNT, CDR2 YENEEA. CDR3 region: CASSPMGEVNIQYF. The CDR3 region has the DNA TGTGCCAGCAGCCCGATGGGGGAAGTAAACATTCAGTACTTC.

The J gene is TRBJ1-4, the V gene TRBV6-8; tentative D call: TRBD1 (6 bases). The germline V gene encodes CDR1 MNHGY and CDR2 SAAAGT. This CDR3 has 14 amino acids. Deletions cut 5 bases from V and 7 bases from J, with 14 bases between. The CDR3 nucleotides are TGTGCCAGCAGTCCTACAGGGAGGAGTGAAAAACTGTTTTTT. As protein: CASSPTGRSEKLFF.

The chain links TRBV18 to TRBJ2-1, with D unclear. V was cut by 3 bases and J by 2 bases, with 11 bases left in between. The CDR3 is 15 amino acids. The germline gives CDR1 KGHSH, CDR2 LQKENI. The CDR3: CASSPSLDPYNEQFF. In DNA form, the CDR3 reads TGTGCCAGCTCACCTAGTCTAGATCCCTACAATGAGCAGTTCTTC.

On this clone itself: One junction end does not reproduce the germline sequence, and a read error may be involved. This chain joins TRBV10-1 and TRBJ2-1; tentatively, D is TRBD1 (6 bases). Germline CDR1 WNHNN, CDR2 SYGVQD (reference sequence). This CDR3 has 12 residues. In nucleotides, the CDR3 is TGCGCCAGCAGTGATGGGACACAGGGAAAAGTCTTC. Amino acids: CASSDGTQGKVF.

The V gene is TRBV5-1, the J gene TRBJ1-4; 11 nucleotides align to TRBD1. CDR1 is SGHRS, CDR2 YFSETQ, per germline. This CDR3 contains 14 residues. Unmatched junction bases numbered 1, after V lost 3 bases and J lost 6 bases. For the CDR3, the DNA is TGCGCCAGCAGCTGGGGACAGGGGGATGAAAAACTGTTTTTT. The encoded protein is CASSWGQGDEKLFF. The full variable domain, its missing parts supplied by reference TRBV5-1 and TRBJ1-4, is KAGVTQTPRYLIKTRGQQVTLSCSPISGHRSVSWYQQTPGQGLQFLFEYFSETQRNKGNFPGRFSGRQFSNSRSEMNVSTLELGDSALYLCASSWGQGDEKLFFGSGTQLSVL.

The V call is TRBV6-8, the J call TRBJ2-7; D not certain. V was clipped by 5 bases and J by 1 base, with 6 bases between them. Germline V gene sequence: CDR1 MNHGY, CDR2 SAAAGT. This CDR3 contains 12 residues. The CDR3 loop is CASSASSYEQYF. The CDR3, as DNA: TGTGCCAGCAGTGCTAGTTCCTACGAGCAGTACTTC.

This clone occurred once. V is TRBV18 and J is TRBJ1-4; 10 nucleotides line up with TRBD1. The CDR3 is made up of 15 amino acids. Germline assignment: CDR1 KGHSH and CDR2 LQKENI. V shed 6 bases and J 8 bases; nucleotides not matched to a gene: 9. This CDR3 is CASSPRQGAEEKLFF. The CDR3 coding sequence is TGTGCCAGCTCGCCCCGACAGGGGGCAGAGGAAAAACTGTTTTTT.

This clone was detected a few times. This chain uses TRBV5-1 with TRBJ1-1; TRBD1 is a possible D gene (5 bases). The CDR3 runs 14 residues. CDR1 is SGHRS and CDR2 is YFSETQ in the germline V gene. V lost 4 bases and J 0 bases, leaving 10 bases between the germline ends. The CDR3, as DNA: TGCGCCAGCAGCGGGGGGACCTTGAACACTGAAGCTTTCTTT. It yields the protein CASSGGTLNTEAFF.

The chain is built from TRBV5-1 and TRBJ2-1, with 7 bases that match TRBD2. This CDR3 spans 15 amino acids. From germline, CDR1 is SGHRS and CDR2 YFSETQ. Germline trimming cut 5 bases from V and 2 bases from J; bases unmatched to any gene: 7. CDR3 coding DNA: TGCGCCAGCAGGCCCAGCGGGACCGCCTACAATGAGCAGTTCTTC. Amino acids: CASRPSGTAYNEQFF.

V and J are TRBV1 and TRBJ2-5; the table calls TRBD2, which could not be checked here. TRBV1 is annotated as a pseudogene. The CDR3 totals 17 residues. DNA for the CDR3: TGCGCCAGCAGCCAAGATATAGGTAGCGGGGGCCAAGAGACCCAGTACTTC. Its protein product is CASSQDIGSGGQETQYF.

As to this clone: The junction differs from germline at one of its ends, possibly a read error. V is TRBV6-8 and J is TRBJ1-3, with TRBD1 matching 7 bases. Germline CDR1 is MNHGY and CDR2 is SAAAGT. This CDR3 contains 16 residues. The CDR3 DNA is TGTGCCATCAGTGCCCATACAGGGGAGGCTGGAAACACCATATATTTT. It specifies CAISAHTGEAGNTIYF.

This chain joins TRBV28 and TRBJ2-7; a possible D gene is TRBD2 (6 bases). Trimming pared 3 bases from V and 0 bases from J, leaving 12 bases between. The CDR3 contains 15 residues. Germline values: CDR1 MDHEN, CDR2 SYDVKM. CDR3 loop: CASSFRAGSSYEQYF. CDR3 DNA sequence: TGTGCCAGCAGTTTTCGGGCGGGAAGCTCCTACGAGCAGTACTTC.